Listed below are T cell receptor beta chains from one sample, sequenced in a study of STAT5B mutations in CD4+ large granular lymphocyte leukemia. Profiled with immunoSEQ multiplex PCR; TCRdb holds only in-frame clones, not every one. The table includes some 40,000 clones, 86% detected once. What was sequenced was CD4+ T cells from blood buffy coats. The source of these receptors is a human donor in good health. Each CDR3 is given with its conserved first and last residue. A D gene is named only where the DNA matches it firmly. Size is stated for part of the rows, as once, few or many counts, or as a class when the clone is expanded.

cdr3_nt: TGTGCCAGCAGCTTAGCGGCTAGCGGGAGGAATGAGCAGTTCTTC
cdr3_aa: CASSLAASGRNEQFF
d_call: TRBD2
j_call: TRBJ2-1
v_call: TRBV7-3
clone_size: once

cdr3_nt: TGTGCCAGCAGTGAAAATACGGTGATGGGCAATCAGCCCCAGCATTTT
cdr3_aa: CASSENTVMGNQPQHF
d_call: NA
j_call: TRBJ1-5
v_call: TRBV6-1
clone_size: NA

cdr3_nt: TGTGCCAGCAGCTTATACCTCAGGAGCGAGCAGTACTTC
cdr3_aa: CASSLYLRSEQYF
d_call: NA
j_call: TRBJ2-7
v_call: TRBV7-2
clone_size: NA

cdr3_nt: TGTGCCAGCAGCTCGGGGGGACACCACTACGAGCAGTACTTC
cdr3_aa: CASSSGGHHYEQYF
d_call: NA
j_call: TRBJ2-7
v_call: TRBV7-8
clone_size: NA

cdr3_nt: TGTGCCAGCAGCCCCGGGACTAGCGTACAAGAGACCCAGTACTTC
cdr3_aa: CASSPGTSVQETQYF
d_call: TRBD2
j_call: TRBJ2-5
v_call: TRBV9
clone_size: NA

cdr3_nt: TGTGCCAGCAGTTGGACAGAAGAGACCCAGTACTTC
cdr3_aa: CASSWTEETQYF
d_call: NA
j_call: TRBJ2-5
v_call: TRBV2
clone_size: NA

cdr3_nt: TGTGCCAGCAGGAAAGATCGGCAGGGACGTGGGGATCAGCCCCAGCATTTT
cdr3_aa: CASRKDRQGRGDQPQHF
d_call: NA
j_call: TRBJ1-5
v_call: TRBV2
clone_size: NA

cdr3_nt: TGTGCCAGCAGCCCCACCGCCGGGAACACTGAAGCTTTCTTT
cdr3_aa: CASSPTAGNTEAFF
d_call: NA
j_call: TRBJ1-1
v_call: TRBV11-2
clone_size: NA

cdr3_nt: TGTGCCAGCAGGCCACAGGGTGAAGAGAACTATGGCTACACCTTC
cdr3_aa: CASRPQGEENYGYTF
d_call: NA
j_call: TRBJ1-2
v_call: TRBV27
clone_size: NA

cdr3_nt: TGTGCCAGCAGTCGACTAGCGGGAGATACAGATACGCAGTATTTT
cdr3_aa: CASSRLAGDTDTQYF
d_call: TRBD2
j_call: TRBJ2-3
v_call: TRBV7-9
clone_size: NA

cdr3_nt: TGCGCCAGCAGCTTGGAGGGGGTTCCCTCCTACGAGCAGTACTTC
cdr3_aa: CASSLEGVPSYEQYF
d_call: NA
j_call: TRBJ2-7
v_call: TRBV5-1
clone_size: NA

cdr3_nt: TGTGCCAGCAGCTTAGGGCAGGGGGGGCACACTGAAGCTTTCTTT
cdr3_aa: CASSLGQGGHTEAFF
d_call: TRBD1
j_call: TRBJ1-1
v_call: TRBV7-2
clone_size: NA

cdr3_nt: TGTGCCAGCAGCCGGCGTCGTCAGGGGGCGGAAGAGCAGTACTTC
cdr3_aa: CASSRRRQGAEEQYF
d_call: TRBD1
j_call: TRBJ2-7
v_call: TRBV6-1
clone_size: NA

cdr3_nt: TGTGCCAGCAGCCTAACACGGTCGAGGGCTTTCTTT
cdr3_aa: CASSLTRSRAFF
d_call: NA
j_call: TRBJ1-1
v_call: TRBV5-5
clone_size: NA

cdr3_nt: TGTGCCAGCAGCCCTAGTTCGTCACAGCCCCAGCATTTT
cdr3_aa: CASSPSSSQPQHF
d_call: NA
j_call: TRBJ1-5
v_call: TRBV4-2
clone_size: NA

cdr3_nt: TGCGCCAGCAGCTTGACTAGCGGGAGTCGCGAGCAGTACTTC
cdr3_aa: CASSLTSGSREQYF
d_call: TRBD2
j_call: TRBJ2-7
v_call: TRBV5-1
clone_size: NA

cdr3_nt: TGTGCCAGCAGCAGAGACGGGAGCGAGCAGTACTTC
cdr3_aa: CASSRDGSEQYF
d_call: NA
j_call: TRBJ2-7
v_call: TRBV2
clone_size: few

cdr3_nt: TGTGCCAGCACCCTACAGGGGGCGACTGAAGCTTTCTTT
cdr3_aa: CASTLQGATEAFF
d_call: TRBD1
j_call: TRBJ1-1
v_call: TRBV7-9
clone_size: NA

cdr3_nt: TGTGCCAGCAGCCCGACAGGGGGGAGCTACGAGCAGTACTTC
cdr3_aa: CASSPTGGSYEQYF
d_call: TRBD1
j_call: TRBJ2-7
v_call: TRBV2
clone_size: NA

cdr3_nt: TGTGCCTGGAGGCTAGTTTTAAGAGATACGCAGTATTTT
cdr3_aa: CAWRLVLRDTQYF
d_call: NA
j_call: TRBJ2-3
v_call: TRBV30
clone_size: NA

cdr3_nt: TGTGCCATCAGTGGGCCGCGCCTGGGTTTGGACGAGCAGTACTTC
cdr3_aa: CAISGPRLGLDEQYF
d_call: NA
j_call: TRBJ2-7
v_call: TRBV10-3
clone_size: NA

cdr3_nt: TGCGCCAGCAGCCAGGCCGACAGGGGAACAGATACGCAGTATTTT
cdr3_aa: CASSQADRGTDTQYF
d_call: TRBD1
j_call: TRBJ2-3
v_call: TRBV4-3
clone_size: once

cdr3_nt: TGTGCCAGCAGCGTAGGCGGACTAGCGGCGGTCAATGAGCAGTTCTTC
cdr3_aa: CASSVGGLAAVNEQFF
d_call: TRBD2
j_call: TRBJ2-1
v_call: TRBV9
clone_size: NA

cdr3_nt: TGTGCCAGCAGCCTAGGACGAGGGGACACAGATACGCAGTATTTT
cdr3_aa: CASSLGRGDTDTQYF
d_call: NA
j_call: TRBJ2-3
v_call: TRBV7-9
clone_size: NA

cdr3_nt: TGCAGCGTGGCACCAGGGGGCACTGAAGCTTTCTTT
cdr3_aa: CSVAPGGTEAFF
d_call: TRBD1
j_call: TRBJ1-1
v_call: TRBV29-1
clone_size: NA

cdr3_nt: TGTGCCAGCAGGGACAGGGGAGAGACCCAGTACTTC
cdr3_aa: CASRDRGETQYF
d_call: TRBD1
j_call: TRBJ2-5
v_call: TRBV2
clone_size: once

cdr3_nt: TGCGCCAGCAGCACCTCTGGAGGGCTCTCTCTCAATGAGCAGTTCTTC
cdr3_aa: CASSTSGGLSLNEQFF
d_call: NA
j_call: TRBJ2-1
v_call: TRBV5-1
clone_size: NA

cdr3_nt: TGTGCCAGCAGCACGGGACAAGTGAACACTGAAGCTTTCTTT
cdr3_aa: CASSTGQVNTEAFF
d_call: NA
j_call: TRBJ1-1
v_call: TRBV7-9
clone_size: NA

cdr3_nt: TGTGCCAGTAGTATAATGGGGTGGGAGACCCAGTACTTC
cdr3_aa: CASSIMGWETQYF
d_call: NA
j_call: TRBJ2-5
v_call: TRBV19
clone_size: NA

cdr3_nt: TGTGCCAGCAGCCAAGCGAGGGGAACAGGGGGGTCCACTGAAGCTTTCTTT
cdr3_aa: CASSQARGTGGSTEAFF
d_call: TRBD1
j_call: TRBJ1-1
v_call: TRBV14
clone_size: NA